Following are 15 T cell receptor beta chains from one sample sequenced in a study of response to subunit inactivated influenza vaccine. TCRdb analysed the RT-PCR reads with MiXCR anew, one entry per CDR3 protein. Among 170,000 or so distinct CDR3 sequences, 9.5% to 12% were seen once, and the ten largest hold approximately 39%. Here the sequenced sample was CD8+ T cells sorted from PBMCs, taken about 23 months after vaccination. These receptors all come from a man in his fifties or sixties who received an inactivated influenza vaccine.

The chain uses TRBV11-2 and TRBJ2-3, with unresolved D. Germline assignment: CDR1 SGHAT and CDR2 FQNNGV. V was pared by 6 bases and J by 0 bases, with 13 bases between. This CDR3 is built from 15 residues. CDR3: CASSLGYSSTDTQYF. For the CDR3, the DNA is TGTGCCAGCAGTTTGGGGTACTCTAGCACAGATACGCAGTATTTT.

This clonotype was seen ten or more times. The CDR3 nucleotides are TGTGCCAGCAGAGGACAGGGTGATGAAAAACTGTTTTTT. It is translated as CASRGQGDEKLFF. This chain connects TRBV7-9 to TRBJ1-4; 8 bases fit TRBD1. Unmatched junction bases numbered 3, after V lost 6 bases and J lost 6 bases. There are 13 residues in the CDR3. Looked up from germline, CDR1 is SEHNR and CDR2 is FQNEAQ (reference sequence).

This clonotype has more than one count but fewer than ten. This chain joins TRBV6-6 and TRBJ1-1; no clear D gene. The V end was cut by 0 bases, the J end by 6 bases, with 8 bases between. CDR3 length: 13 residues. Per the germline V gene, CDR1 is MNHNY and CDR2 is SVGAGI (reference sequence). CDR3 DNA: TGTGCCAGCAGTTACTCTGGTGTATCTGAAGCTTTCTTT. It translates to CASSYSGVSEAFF.

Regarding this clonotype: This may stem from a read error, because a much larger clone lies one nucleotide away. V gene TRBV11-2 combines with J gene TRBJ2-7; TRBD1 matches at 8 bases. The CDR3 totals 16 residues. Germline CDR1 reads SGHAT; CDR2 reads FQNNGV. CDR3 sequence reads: CASSLVYGTGSFEQYF. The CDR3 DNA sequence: TGTGCCAGCAGCTTAGTTTATGGGACAGGATCCTTCGAGCAGTACTTC.

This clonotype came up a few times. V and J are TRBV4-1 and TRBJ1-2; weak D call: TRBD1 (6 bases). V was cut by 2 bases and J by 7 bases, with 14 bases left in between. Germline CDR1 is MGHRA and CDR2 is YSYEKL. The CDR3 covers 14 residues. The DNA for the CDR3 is TGCGCCAGCAGCCAAATAGGGGGTCGGAGTGGCTACACCTTC. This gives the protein CASSQIGGRSGYTF.

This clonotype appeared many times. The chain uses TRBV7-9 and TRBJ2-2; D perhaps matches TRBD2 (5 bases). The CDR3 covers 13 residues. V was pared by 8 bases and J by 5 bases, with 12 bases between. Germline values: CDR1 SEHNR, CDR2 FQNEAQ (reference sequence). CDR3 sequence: CASDEGDTGELFF. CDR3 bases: TGTGCCAGCGACGAGGGCGATACCGGGGAGCTGTTTTTT.

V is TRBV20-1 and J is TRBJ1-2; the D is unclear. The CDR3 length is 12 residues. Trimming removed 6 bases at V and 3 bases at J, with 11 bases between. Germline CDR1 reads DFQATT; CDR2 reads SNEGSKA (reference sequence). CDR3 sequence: CSAGRQDYGYTF. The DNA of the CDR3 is TGCAGTGCCGGACGGCAGGACTATGGCTACACCTTC.

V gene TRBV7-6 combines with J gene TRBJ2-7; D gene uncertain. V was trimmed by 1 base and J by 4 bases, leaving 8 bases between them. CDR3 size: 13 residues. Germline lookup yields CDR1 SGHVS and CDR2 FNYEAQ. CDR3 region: CASSLGDNYEQYF. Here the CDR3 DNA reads TGTGCCAGCAGCTTAGGGGATAATTACGAGCAGTACTTC.

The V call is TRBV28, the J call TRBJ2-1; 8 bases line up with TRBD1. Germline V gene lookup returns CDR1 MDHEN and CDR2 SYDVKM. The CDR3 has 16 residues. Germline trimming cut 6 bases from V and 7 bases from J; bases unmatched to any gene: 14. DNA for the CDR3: TGTGCCAGCAGCACCCAATACAGGGGGATTGGGAATGAGCAGTTCTTC. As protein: CASSTQYRGIGNEQFF.

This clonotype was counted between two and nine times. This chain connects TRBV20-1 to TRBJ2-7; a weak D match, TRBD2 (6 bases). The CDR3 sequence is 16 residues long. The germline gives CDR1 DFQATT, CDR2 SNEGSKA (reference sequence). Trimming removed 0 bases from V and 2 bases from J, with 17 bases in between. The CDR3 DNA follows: TGCAGTGCTAGAGAGAACCTAGCGTTAGGGACCTACGAGCAGTACTTC. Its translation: CSARENLALGTYEQYF.

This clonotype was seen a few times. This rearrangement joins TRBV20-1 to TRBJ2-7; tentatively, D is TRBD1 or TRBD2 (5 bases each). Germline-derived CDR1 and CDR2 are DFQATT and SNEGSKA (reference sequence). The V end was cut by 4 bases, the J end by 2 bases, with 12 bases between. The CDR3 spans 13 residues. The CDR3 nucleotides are TGCAGTGCTACCCCTCAGGGAGCCTACGAGCAGTACTTC. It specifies CSATPQGAYEQYF.

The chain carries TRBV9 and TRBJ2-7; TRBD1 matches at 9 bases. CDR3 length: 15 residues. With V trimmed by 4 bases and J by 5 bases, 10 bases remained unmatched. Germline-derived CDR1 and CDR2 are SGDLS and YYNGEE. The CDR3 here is CASSPPDRGRHEQYF. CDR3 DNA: TGTGCCAGCAGCCCCCCTGACAGGGGGAGACACGAGCAGTACTTC.

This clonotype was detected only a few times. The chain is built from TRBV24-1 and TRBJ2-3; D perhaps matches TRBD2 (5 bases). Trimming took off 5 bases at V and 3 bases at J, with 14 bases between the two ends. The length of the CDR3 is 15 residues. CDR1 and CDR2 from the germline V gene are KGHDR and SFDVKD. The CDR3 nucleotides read TGTGCCACCAGTGGAGAGGGCCCAGGAACAGATACGCAGTATTTT. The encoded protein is CATSGEGPGTDTQYF.

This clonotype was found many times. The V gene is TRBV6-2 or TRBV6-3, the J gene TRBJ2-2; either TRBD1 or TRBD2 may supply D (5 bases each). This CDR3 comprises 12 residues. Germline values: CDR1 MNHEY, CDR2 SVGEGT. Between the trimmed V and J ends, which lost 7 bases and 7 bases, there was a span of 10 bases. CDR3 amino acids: CASTRGDGELFF. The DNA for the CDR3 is TGTGCCAGCACGAGAGGGGACGGGGAGCTGTTTTTT.

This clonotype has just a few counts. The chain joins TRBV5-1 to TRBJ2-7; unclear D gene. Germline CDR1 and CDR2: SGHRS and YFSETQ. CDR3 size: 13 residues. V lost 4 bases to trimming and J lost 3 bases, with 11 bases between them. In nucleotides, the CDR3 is TGCGCCAGCAGCATGAGTCCCAGCTACGAGCAGTACTTC. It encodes CASSMSPSYEQYF.